A selection of T cell receptor beta chains follows, all from one sample in a study of graft-versus-host responses after intestinal transplantation. Method: immunoSEQ multiplex PCR; TCRdb's copy keeps in-frame clones and lacks some. The sample consists of about 43,000 clones, just under 95% of them appearing once. The input for sequencing was PBMCs, taken 335 days after intestinal transplant. The receptors were gathered from a human patient who received an intestinal transplant, so some T cells may come from the graft donor. The CDR3 runs from the conserved cysteine through the conserved F or W. D genes are given only for firm matches. Size values are once, few and many counts, or a class for expanded clones, and some rows have none.

J gene: TRBJ2-7; V gene: TRBV4-1; D gene: TRBD2; clone size: -; CDR3 DNA: TGCGCCAGCAGCCCCGGGACTAGCCCCTACGAGCAGTACTTC; CDR3 protein: CASSPGTSPYEQYF
J gene: TRBJ1-4; V gene: TRBV5-5; D gene: TRBD1; clone size: -; CDR3 DNA: TGTGCCAGCAGCCTAGGGACAGTAGCAACTAATGAAAAACTGTTTTTT; CDR3 protein: CASSLGTVATNEKLFF
J gene: TRBJ1-3; V gene: TRBV18; D gene: TRBD1; clone size: -; CDR3 DNA: TGTGCCAGCTCACGCGACAGGGCTGGAAACACCATATATTTT; CDR3 protein: CASSRDRAGNTIYF
J gene: TRBJ1-4; V gene: TRBV19; D gene: -; clone size: few; CDR3 DNA: TGTGCCAGTAGCCACCCGGGGGAAAAACTGTTTTTT; CDR3 protein: CASSHPGEKLFF
J gene: TRBJ2-1; V gene: TRBV9; D gene: -; clone size: -; CDR3 DNA: TGTGCCAGCAGCAGATGGATATTCGCGGGCAACAATGAGCAGTTCTTC; CDR3 protein: CASSRWIFAGNNEQFF
J gene: TRBJ1-1; V gene: TRBV7-9; D gene: TRBD1; clone size: -; CDR3 DNA: TGTGCCAGCAGCTCGTATACAGGGGGCACTGAAGCCTTCTTT; CDR3 protein: CASSSYTGGTEAFF
J gene: TRBJ1-5; V gene: TRBV2; D gene: -; clone size: -; CDR3 DNA: TGTGCCAGCAGTGATCGTATAGGTCCCAATCAGCCCCAGCATTTT; CDR3 protein: CASSDRIGPNQPQHF
J gene: TRBJ2-7; V gene: TRBV5-1; D gene: TRBD1; clone size: once; CDR3 DNA: TGCGCCAGCAGCTTGCCGACGGGACAGGACTCCTACGAGCAGTACTTC; CDR3 protein: CASSLPTGQDSYEQYF
J gene: TRBJ1-4; V gene: TRBV6-5; D gene: TRBD1; clone size: -; CDR3 DNA: TGTGCCAGCACTTTGGGACAGGGGAACGAAAAACTGTTTTTT; CDR3 protein: CASTLGQGNEKLFF
J gene: TRBJ2-3; V gene: TRBV4-1; D gene: TRBD2; clone size: -; CDR3 DNA: TGCGCCAGCAGCTTAGTGGGACTAGCGGTGGCAGATACGCAGTATTTT; CDR3 protein: CASSLVGLAVADTQYF
J gene: TRBJ2-3; V gene: TRBV5-1; D gene: TRBD2; clone size: -; CDR3 DNA: TGCGCCAGCAGCTTGGCGACTAGCGGGTCCACAGATACGCAGTATTTT; CDR3 protein: CASSLATSGSTDTQYF
J gene: TRBJ2-3; V gene: TRBV7-6; D gene: -; clone size: -; CDR3 DNA: TGTGCCAGCACCCCCGGTGGGGATACGCAGTATTTT; CDR3 protein: CASTPGGDTQYF
J gene: TRBJ1-2; V gene: TRBV5-1; D gene: -; clone size: -; CDR3 DNA: TGCGCCAGCAGCCCGTCGGATTCACACGCGACTAACTATGGCTACACCTTC; CDR3 protein: CASSPSDSHATNYGYTF
J gene: TRBJ2-1; V gene: TRBV7-3; D gene: -; clone size: -; CDR3 DNA: TGTGCCAGCAGCGCCCTGGGGGGCTATGAGCAGTTCTTC; CDR3 protein: CASSALGGYEQFF
J gene: TRBJ1-1; V gene: TRBV6-1; D gene: -; clone size: -; CDR3 DNA: TGTGCCAGCAGTGAACGGCCCGGAGTTATGAACACTGAAGCTTTCTTT; CDR3 protein: CASSERPGVMNTEAFF
J gene: TRBJ2-7; V gene: TRBV4-1; D gene: TRBD1; clone size: -; CDR3 DNA: TGCGCCAGCAGCCATTACTCTTACCGGGACAGAGTATACTACGAGCAGTACTTC; CDR3 protein: CASSHYSYRDRVYYEQYF
J gene: TRBJ2-2; V gene: TRBV5-4; D gene: -; clone size: -; CDR3 DNA: TGTGCCAGCAGCTTGGTGTCAGGGAACACCGGGGAGCTGTTTTTT; CDR3 protein: CASSLVSGNTGELFF
J gene: TRBJ2-3; V gene: TRBV28; D gene: TRBD1; clone size: -; CDR3 DNA: TGTGCCAGCAGTATAACGACAGGGTATAGGACAGATACGCAGTATTTT; CDR3 protein: CASSITTGYRTDTQYF
J gene: TRBJ1-2; V gene: TRBV11-2; D gene: -; clone size: once; CDR3 DNA: TGTGCCAGCAGCTCACTTCGGAGACAGCACTATGGCTACACCTTC; CDR3 protein: CASSSLRRQHYGYTF
J gene: TRBJ2-1; V gene: TRBV6-1; D gene: -; clone size: -; CDR3 DNA: TGTGCCAGCAGCGTTCAGGGGGGTGGCAATGAGCAGTTCTTC; CDR3 protein: CASSVQGGGNEQFF
J gene: TRBJ2-1; V gene: TRBV6-5; D gene: TRBD1; clone size: -; CDR3 DNA: TGTGCCAGCAGGACAGGGGCGTACAATGAGCAGTTCTTC; CDR3 protein: CASRTGAYNEQFF
J gene: TRBJ1-2; V gene: TRBV6-5; D gene: TRBD1; clone size: -; CDR3 DNA: TGTGCCAGCAGTTACCAGGGGGGTGACAGGGGCTACACCTTC; CDR3 protein: CASSYQGGDRGYTF
J gene: TRBJ2-2; V gene: TRBV10-2; D gene: -; clone size: -; CDR3 DNA: TGCGCCAGCAGTTTGGGGCAGGGGATCATCGGGTACACCGGGGAGCTGTTTTTT; CDR3 protein: CASSLGQGIIGYTGELFF